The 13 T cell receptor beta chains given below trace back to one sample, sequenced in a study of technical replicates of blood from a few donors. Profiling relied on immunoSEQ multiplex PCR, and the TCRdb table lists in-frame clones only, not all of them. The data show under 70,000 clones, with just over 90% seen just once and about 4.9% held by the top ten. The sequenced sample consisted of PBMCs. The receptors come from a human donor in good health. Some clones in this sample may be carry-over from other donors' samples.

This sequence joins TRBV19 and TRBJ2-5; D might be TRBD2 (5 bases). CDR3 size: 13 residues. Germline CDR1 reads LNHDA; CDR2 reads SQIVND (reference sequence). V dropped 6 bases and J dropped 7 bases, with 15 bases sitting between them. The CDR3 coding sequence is TGTGCCAGTAGCGAGGGAAACTTAGGGACCCAGTACTTC. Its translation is CASSEGNLGTQYF. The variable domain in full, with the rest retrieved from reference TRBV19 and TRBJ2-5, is DGGITQSPKYLFRKEGQNVTLSCEQNLNHDAMYWYRQDPGQGLRLIYYSQIVNDFQKGDIAEGYSVSREKKESFPLTVTSAQKNPTAFYLCASSEGNLGTQYFGPGTRLLVL.

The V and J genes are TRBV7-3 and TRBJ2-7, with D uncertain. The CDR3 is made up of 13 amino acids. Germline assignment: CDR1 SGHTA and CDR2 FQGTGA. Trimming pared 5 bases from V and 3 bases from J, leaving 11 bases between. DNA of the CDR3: TGTGCCAGCAGCGTGAATCCAGGCTACGAGCAGTACTTC. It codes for CASSVNPGYEQYF.

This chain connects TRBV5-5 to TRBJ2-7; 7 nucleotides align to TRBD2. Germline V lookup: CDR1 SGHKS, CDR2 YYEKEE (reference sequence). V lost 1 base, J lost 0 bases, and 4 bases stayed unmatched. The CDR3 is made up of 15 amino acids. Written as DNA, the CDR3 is TGTGCCAGCAGCTTGTGGCGGGGGAGCTCCTACGAGCAGTACTTC. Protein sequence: CASSLWRGSSYEQYF.

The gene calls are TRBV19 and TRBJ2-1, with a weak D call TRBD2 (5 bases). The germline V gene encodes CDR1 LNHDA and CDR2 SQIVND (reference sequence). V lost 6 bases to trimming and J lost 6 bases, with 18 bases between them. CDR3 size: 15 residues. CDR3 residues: CASSLIQGSFNEQFF. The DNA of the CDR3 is TGTGCCAGTAGCCTTATACAAGGGAGTTTCAATGAGCAGTTCTTC.

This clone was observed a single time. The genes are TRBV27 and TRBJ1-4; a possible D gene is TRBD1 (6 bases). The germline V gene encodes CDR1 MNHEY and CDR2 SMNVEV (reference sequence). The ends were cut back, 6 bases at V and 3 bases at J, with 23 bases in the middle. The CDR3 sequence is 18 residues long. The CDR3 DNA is TGTGCCAGCAGACCTAGAGGCGGGGGCGGAAGGCCTAATGAAAAACTGTTTTTT. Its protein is CASRPRGGGGRPNEKLFF.

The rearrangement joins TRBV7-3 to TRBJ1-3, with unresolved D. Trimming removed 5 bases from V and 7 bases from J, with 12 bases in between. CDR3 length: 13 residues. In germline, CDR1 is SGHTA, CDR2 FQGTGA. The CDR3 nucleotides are TGTGCCAGCAGCCGGGAGAGTGGGAACACCATATATTTT. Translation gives CASSRESGNTIYF.

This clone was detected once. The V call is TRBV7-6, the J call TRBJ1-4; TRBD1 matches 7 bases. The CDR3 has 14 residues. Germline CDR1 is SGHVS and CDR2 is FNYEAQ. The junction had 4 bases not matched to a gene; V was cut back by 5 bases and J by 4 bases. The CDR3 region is CASSVGTVNEKLFF. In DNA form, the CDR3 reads TGTGCCAGCAGCGTCGGGACAGTTAATGAAAAACTGTTTTTT.

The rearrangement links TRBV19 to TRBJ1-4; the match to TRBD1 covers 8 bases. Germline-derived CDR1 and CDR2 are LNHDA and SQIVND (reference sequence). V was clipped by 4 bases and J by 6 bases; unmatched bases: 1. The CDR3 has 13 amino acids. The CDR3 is CASSKDRDEKLFF. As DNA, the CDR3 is TGTGCCAGTAGTAAGGACAGGGATGAAAAACTGTTTTTT. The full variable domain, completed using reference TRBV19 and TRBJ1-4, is DGGITQSPKYLFRKEGQNVTLSCEQNLNHDAMYWYRQDPGQGLRLIYYSQIVNDFQKGDIAEGYSVSREKKESFPLTVTSAQKNPTAFYLCASSKDRDEKLFFGSGTQLSVL.

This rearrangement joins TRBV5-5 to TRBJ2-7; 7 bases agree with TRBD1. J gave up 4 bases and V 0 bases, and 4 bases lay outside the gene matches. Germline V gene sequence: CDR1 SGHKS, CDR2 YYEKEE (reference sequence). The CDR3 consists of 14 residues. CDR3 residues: CASSLEGAKYEQYF. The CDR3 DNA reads TGTGCCAGCAGCTTGGAGGGGGCGAAGTACGAGCAGTACTTC.

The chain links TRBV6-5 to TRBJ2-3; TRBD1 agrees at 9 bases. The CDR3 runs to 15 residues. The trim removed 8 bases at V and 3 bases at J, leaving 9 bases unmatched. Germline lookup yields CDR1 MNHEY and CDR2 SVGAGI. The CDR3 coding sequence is TGTGCCAGCGCCACCGGGACAGGGCGTACAGATACGCAGTATTTT. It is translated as CASATGTGRTDTQYF.

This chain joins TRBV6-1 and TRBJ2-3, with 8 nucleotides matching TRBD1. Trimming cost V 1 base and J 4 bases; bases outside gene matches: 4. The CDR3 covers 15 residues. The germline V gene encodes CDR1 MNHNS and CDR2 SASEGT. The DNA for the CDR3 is TGTGCCAGCAGTGAAGGTCAGGGGGCCTCAGATACGCAGTATTTT. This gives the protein CASSEGQGASDTQYF.

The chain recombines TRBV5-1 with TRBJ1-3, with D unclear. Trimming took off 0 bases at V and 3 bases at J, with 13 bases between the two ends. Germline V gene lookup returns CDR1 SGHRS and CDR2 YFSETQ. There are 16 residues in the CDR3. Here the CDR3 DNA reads TGCGCCAGCAGCTTGGACCCTACGCTGTTTGGAAACACCATATATTTT. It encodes CASSLDPTLFGNTIYF.

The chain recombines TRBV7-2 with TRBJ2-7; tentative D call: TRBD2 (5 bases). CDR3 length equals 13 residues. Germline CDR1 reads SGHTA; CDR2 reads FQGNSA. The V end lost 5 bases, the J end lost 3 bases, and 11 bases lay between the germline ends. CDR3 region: CASSRETFYEQYF. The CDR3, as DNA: TGTGCCAGCAGCCGGGAAACCTTCTACGAGCAGTACTTC.